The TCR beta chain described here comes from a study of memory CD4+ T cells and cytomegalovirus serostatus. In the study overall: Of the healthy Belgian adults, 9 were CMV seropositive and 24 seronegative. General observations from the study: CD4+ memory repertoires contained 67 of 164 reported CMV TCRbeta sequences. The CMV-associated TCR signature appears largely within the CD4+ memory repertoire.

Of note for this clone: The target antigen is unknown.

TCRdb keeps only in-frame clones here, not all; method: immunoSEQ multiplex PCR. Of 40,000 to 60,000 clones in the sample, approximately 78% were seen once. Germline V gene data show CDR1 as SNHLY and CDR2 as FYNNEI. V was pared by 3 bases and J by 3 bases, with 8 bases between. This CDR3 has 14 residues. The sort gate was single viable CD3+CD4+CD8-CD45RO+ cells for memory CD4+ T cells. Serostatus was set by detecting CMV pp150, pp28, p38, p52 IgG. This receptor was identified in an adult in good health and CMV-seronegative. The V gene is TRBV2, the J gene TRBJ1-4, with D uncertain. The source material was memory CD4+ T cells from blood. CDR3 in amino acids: CASSDWGANEKLFF. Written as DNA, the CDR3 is TGTGCCAGCAGTGATTGGGGAGCTAATGAAAAACTGTTTTTT.